The 2 T cell receptor beta chains below were found in one sample sequenced in a study of blood T cell repertoires in COVID-19. The repertoire was sequenced with immunoSEQ multiplex PCR; TCRdb's copy has only in-frame clones and lacks some. The sample holds just over 150,000 clones; around 82% are singletons and the top ten take 7%. The sequencing input was peripheral blood. All receptors derive from a woman between 40 and 50 years old with COVID-19, enrolled during active disease.

The chain uses TRBV18 and TRBJ2-5; TRBD1 might be the D (5 bases). This CDR3 contains 15 residues. Germline CDR1 and CDR2: KGHSH and LQKENI. Trimming stripped 2 bases from V and 5 bases from J, with 15 bases between. The chain's CDR3 is CASSPRAQGRETQYF. The CDR3, as DNA: TGTGCCAGCTCACCAAGGGCGCAGGGTCGGGAGACCCAGTACTTC.

This clone was observed once. The chain uses TRBV30 and TRBJ2-1; tentative D call: TRBD2 (7 bases). Deletions cut 1 base from V and 4 bases from J, with 14 bases between. CDR3 size: 15 residues. Germline-derived CDR1 and CDR2 are GTSNPN and SVGIG (reference sequence). Here the CDR3 reads CAWSASGGLYNEQFF. The CDR3 DNA follows: TGTGCCTGGAGTGCGTCCGGGGGGCTTTACAATGAGCAGTTCTTC. Supplemented by reference TRBV30 and TRBJ2-1, the full variable domain reads SQTIHQWPATLVQPVGSPLSLECTVEGTSNPNLYWYRQAAGRGLQLLFYSVGIGQISSEVPQNLSASRPQDRQFILSSKKLLLSDSGFYLCAWSASGGLYNEQFFGPGTRLTVL.